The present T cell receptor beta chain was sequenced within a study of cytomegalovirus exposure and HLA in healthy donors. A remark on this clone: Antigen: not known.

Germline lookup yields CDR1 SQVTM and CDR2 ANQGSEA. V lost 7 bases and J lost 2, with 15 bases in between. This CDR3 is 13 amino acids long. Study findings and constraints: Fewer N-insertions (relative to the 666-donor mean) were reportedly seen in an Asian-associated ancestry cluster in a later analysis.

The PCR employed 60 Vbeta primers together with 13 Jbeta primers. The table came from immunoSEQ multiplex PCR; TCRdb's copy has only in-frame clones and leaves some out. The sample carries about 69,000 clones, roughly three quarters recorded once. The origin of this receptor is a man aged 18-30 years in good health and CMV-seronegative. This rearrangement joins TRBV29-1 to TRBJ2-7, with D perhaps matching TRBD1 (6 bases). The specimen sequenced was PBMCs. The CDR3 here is CSGLDDRTYEQYF. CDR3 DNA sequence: TGCAGCGGGCTAGACGACAGGACCTACGAGCAGTACTTC.